The source of this TCR beta chain is a study of blood T cell repertoires in COVID-19. Turning to the study itself: Acute-phase and convalescent COVID-19 samples originated in the United States, Italy and Spain. The analysed material was cDNA or gDNA that came from T cells, B-cell-depleted T cells, or PBMCs.

CDR1 is LGHDT, CDR2 YNNKEL, per germline (reference sequence). The V end was cut by 1 base, the J end by 6 bases, with 10 bases between. There are 13 residues in the CDR3. Authors' methods: Researchers report that nucleated cell counts were estimated from reference gene primer amplification. TCRdb's table, derived via immunoSEQ multiplex PCR, lists solely in-frame clones and lacks some. V and J calls and clone size are those listed in that table; D and trimming were worked out from the DNA. The sample consists of about 160,000 clones, 75% to 90% of them appearing once. The TCR sequence derives from a human donor in a cohort sampled during active COVID-19. The V gene is TRBV3-1 (or the pseudogene TRBV3-2), the J gene TRBJ2-7; D possibly corresponds to TRBD1 (5 bases). The sequenced material came from peripheral blood. CDR3 in amino acids: CASSQGRQLEQYF. DNA for the CDR3: TGTGCCAGCAGCCAAGGGCGACAGCTCGAGCAGTACTTC.